The sequence of this TCR beta chain was determined in a study of blood T cell repertoires in COVID-19. Study-wide context: COVID-19 samples collected from the United States, Italy and Spain covered acute and convalescent phases.

CDR3 length equals 16 residues. Methods used by the authors: Reference gene primer amplification yielded estimated nucleated cell counts. Produced via immunoSEQ multiplex PCR; TCRdb's table is partial and in-frame only. V, J and clone size reflect that table, while D and trimming were determined from the DNA. The sample lists some 130,000 clones, 85% occurring once. Sample: peripheral blood. The V gene is TRBV21-1, the J gene TRBJ2-1; the DNA was not used to check the table's D call, TRBD2. TRBV21-1 is designated a pseudogene. The sequence was obtained from a human donor in a cohort sampled during active COVID-19. For the CDR3, the DNA is TGTGCCAGCAGCAATGGACTAGCGGGACGTTACAATGAGCAGTTCTTC. As protein: CASSNGLAGRYNEQFF.